A single sample is the source of the 15 T cell receptor beta chains below, sequenced in a study of blood T cell repertoires in COVID-19. Data came from immunoSEQ multiplex PCR; TCRdb stores just in-frame clones and leaves some out. The data hold under 250,000 clones, with around four fifths observed a single time. The sequenced material came from peripheral blood. The source is a man aged 50 to 59 with active or convalescent COVID-19.

Of note for this clone: Other DNA sequences from this sample encode an identical CDR3 as well. This sequence joins TRBV28 and TRBJ2-6; tentative D call: TRBD1 (5 bases). The CDR3 extends over 18 amino acids. From germline, CDR1 is MDHEN and CDR2 SYDVKM. Trimming took off 6 bases at V and 2 bases at J, with 20 bases between the two ends. As DNA, the CDR3 is TGTGCCAGCAGCCTCCCCTTGGGGCAGGGCGCTGGGGCCAACGTCCTGACTTTC. This sequence encodes CASSLPLGQGAGANVLTF.

The chain joins TRBV11-2 to TRBJ2-3; 12 bases map to TRBD2. Per germline, CDR1 SGHAT and CDR2 FQNNGV. V shed 1 base, J shed 2 bases, and the junction held 4 bases outside the gene matches. The CDR3 extends over 17 amino acids. In DNA form, the CDR3 reads TGTGCCAGCAGCTTAGCCCGGACTAGCGGGAACACAGATACGCAGTATTTT. It is translated as CASSLARTSGNTDTQYF.

The gene calls are TRBV7-8 and TRBJ1-1; possibly TRBD1 for D (5 bases). The CDR3 has 15 residues. Germline CDR1 reads SGHVS; CDR2 reads FQNEAQ. V lost 4 bases, J lost 4 bases, and 16 bases lay in between. The DNA of the CDR3 is TGTGCCAGCAGCTCCCGGTCTGTTGGGGCCACTGAAGCTTTCTTT. Its translation is CASSSRSVGATEAFF. The full variable domain, rest sourced from reference TRBV7-8 and TRBJ1-1, is GAGVSQSPRYKVAKRGQDVALRCDPISGHVSLFWYQQALGQGPEFLTYFQNEAQLDKSGLPSDRFFAERPEGSVSTLKIQRTQQEDSAVYLCASSSRSVGATEAFFGQGTRLTVV.

Only a few counts were recorded for this clone. The chain has TRBV28 and TRBJ2-2, with a weak D call TRBD1 (5 bases). The V end was cut by 5 bases, the J end by 0 bases, with 13 bases between. The CDR3 has 16 amino acids. Germline CDR1 reads MDHEN; CDR2 reads SYDVKM. CDR3 sequence (DNA): TGTGCCAGCAGTATCACCCCGACAGCGAACACCGGGGAGCTGTTTTTT. The encoded protein is CASSITPTANTGELFF.

The chain combines TRBV30 with TRBJ2-6, with D possibly being TRBD2 (5 bases). The CDR3 extends over 13 amino acids. Germline V gene lookup returns CDR1 GTSNPN and CDR2 SVGIG (reference sequence). V lost 3 bases, J lost 2 bases, and 5 bases lay in between. The CDR3 here is CAWSGAGANVLTF. Here the CDR3 DNA reads TGTGCCTGGAGCGGGGCTGGGGCCAACGTCCTGACTTTC.

This sequence joins TRBV7-9 and TRBJ2-1, with 9 bases lining up with TRBD1. The germline gives CDR1 SEHNR, CDR2 FQNEAQ (reference sequence). The CDR3 loop spans 17 amino acids. Germline trimming cut 5 bases from V and 0 bases from J; bases unmatched to any gene: 8. The CDR3, as DNA: TGTGCCAGCAGCCCGGGTCCGGGACAGGGCTCCTACAATGAGCAGTTCTTC. This sequence encodes CASSPGPGQGSYNEQFF.

This chain connects TRBV15 to TRBJ1-1; 9 bases line up with TRBD1. Unmatched junction bases numbered 16, after V lost 2 bases and J lost 0 bases. Per germline, CDR1 LNHNV and CDR2 YYDKDF (reference sequence). The CDR3 is 20 amino acids. In DNA form, the CDR3 reads TGTGCCACCAGCAGATCAGGACTGACAGGGGGAAATCGCATGAACACTGAAGCTTTCTTT. Amino acid sequence: CATSRSGLTGGNRMNTEAFF. Full variable domain (remainder filled in from reference TRBV15 and TRBJ1-1): DAMVIQNPRYQVTQFGKPVTLSCSQTLNHNVMYWYQQKSSQAPKLLFHYYDKDFNNEADTPDNFQSRRPNTSFCFLDIRSPGLGDTAMYLCATSRSGLTGGNRMNTEAFFGQGTRLTVV.

The chain couples TRBV14 to TRBJ2-1; 7 nucleotides line up with TRBD1. The CDR3 runs to 13 residues. Per germline, CDR1 SGHDN and CDR2 FVKESK. V was pared by 0 bases and J by 14 bases, with 7 bases of the junction left unmatched. The CDR3 coding sequence is TGTGCCAGCAGCCAAGATCTGGCGACAGGGAAGTTCTTC. Its protein is CASSQDLATGKFF. The variable domain in full, with the rest retrieved from reference TRBV14 and TRBJ2-1, is EAGVTQFPSHSVIEKGQTVTLRCDPISGHDNLYWYRRVMGKEIKFLLHFVKESKQDESGMPNNRFLAERTGGTYSTLKVQPAELEDSGVYFCASSQDLATGKFFGPGTRLTVL.

The V gene is TRBV5-4, the J gene TRBJ2-1; 8 bases are a match to TRBD1. J lost 0 bases, V lost 6 bases, and 5 bases had no gene match. The CDR3 is 15 residues long. CDR1 and CDR2 from the germline V gene are SGHNT and YYREEE (reference sequence). The CDR3 sequence is CASKRTGGSYNEQFF. For the CDR3, the DNA is TGTGCCAGCAAGAGAACAGGGGGCTCCTACAATGAGCAGTTCTTC.

CDR3 amino acids: CASSPQAGGTTDTQYF. CDR3 coding DNA: TGTGCCAGCAGCCCCCAAGCAGGGGGCACCACAGATACGCAGTATTTT. The gene calls are TRBV7-9 and TRBJ2-3; TRBD1 agrees at 8 bases. Germline assignment: CDR1 SEHNR and CDR2 FQNEAQ (reference sequence). The CDR3 length is 16 residues. The trim removed 5 bases at V and 2 bases at J, leaving 9 bases unmatched.

Note on this clone: The identical CDR3 is also encoded by other nucleotide sequences in the sample. J is TRBJ2-1 and V is TRBV5-1; D gene uncertain. This CDR3 contains 15 residues. Germline-derived CDR1 and CDR2 are SGHRS and YFSETQ. V was shortened by 0 bases and J by 4 bases, with 11 bases between the two germline ends. CDR3: CASSLDSPSYNEQFF. In DNA form, the CDR3 reads TGCGCCAGCAGCTTGGACAGTCCCTCGTACAATGAGCAGTTCTTC.

CDR3 sequence (DNA): TGTGCCAGCAGCCGCCTAAATGAGCAGTTCTTC. It encodes CASSRLNEQFF. The chain joins TRBV14 to TRBJ2-1; D is ambiguous. The CDR3 has 11 amino acids. V gave up 4 bases and J gave up 7 bases, with 5 bases separating them. CDR1 is SGHDN and CDR2 is FVKESK in the germline V gene.

The rearrangement joins TRBV5-3 to TRBJ2-7, with 7 bases that match TRBD1. TRBV5-3 is treated as an ORF (open reading frame) with a function not yet certain. CDR3 length equals 16 residues. The ends lost 9 bases at V and 6 bases at J; junction bases unmatched: 21. The CDR3 DNA is TGTGCCACGACCAAACAGGGGAAGTCCCCATATGGCGAGCAGTACTTC. It is translated as CATTKQGKSPYGEQYF.

This sequence joins TRBV2 and TRBJ1-5, with D maybe TRBD1 (6 bases). The CDR3 totals 17 residues. The V gene's germline CDR1 is SNHLY and CDR2 FYNNEI. V was pared by 6 bases and J by 3 bases, with 21 bases between. Written as DNA, the CDR3 is TGTGCCAGCAGCAGTGGGGGTACAGGGCGGTCCAATCAGCCCCAGCATTTT. Protein: CASSSGGTGRSNQPQHF.

CDR3 region: CATSADGDEQYF. The DNA for the CDR3 is TGCGCCACTTCGGCGGACGGGGACGAGCAGTACTTC. The rearrangement joins TRBV5-1 to TRBJ2-7; tentatively, D is TRBD2 (5 bases). In germline, CDR1 is SGHRS, CDR2 YFSETQ. Between the trimmed V and J ends, which lost 9 bases and 5 bases, there was a span of 15 bases. The CDR3 sequence is 12 residues long.